The 20 T cell receptor beta chains presented below share a single source sample, sequenced in a study of cytomegalovirus exposure and HLA in healthy donors. A multiplex PCR was run with 60 Vbeta primers and 13 Jbeta primers. Sequenced by immunoSEQ multiplex PCR; TCRdb stores in-frame clones only, minus some. This sample yields about 120,000 clones, of which about 83% are seen a single time; roughly 3% belongs to the top ten. Sequenced: PBMCs. The receptors come from a female donor in good health and CMV-seronegative.

This clone has just a few counts. The chain is built from TRBV29-1 and TRBJ2-5; no reliable D call. Trimming took 6 bases from V and 4 from J, leaving 21 bases between them. This CDR3 comprises 15 residues. Germline V lookup: CDR1 SQVTM, CDR2 ANQGSEA. The CDR3 DNA sequence: TGCAGCGTCAGACTCGTAGAGGCGATAGTAGAGACCCAGTACTTC. Its protein is CSVRLVEAIVETQYF. Combining the CDR3 with reference TRBV29-1 and TRBJ2-5 gives the whole variable domain SAVISQKPSRDICQRGTSLTIQCQVDSQVTMMFWYRQQPGQSLTLIATANQGSEATYESGFVIDKFPISRPNLTFSTLTVSNMSPEDSSIYLCSVRLVEAIVETQYFGPGTRLLVL.

The CDR3 coding sequence is TGTGCCAGCAGCAAACGACTAGCGGGCTCCTACGAGCAGTACTTC. Its protein product is CASSKRLAGSYEQYF. This sequence joins TRBV5-6 and TRBJ2-7, with 10 bases lining up with TRBD2. With V trimmed by 4 bases and J by 0 bases, 4 bases remained unmatched. The germline V gene has CDR1 SGHDT and CDR2 YYEEEE. The CDR3 is made up of 15 amino acids.

The J gene is TRBJ2-1, the V gene TRBV6-1; D gene ambiguous. Trimming took off 4 bases at V and 4 bases at J, with 14 bases between the two ends. From germline, CDR1 is MNHNS and CDR2 SASEGT. The CDR3 sequence is 15 residues long. The CDR3 spells CASSAGSVPYNEQFF. CDR3 DNA: TGTGCCAGCAGTGCTGGCTCCGTACCGTACAATGAGCAGTTCTTC.

This chain connects TRBV7-2 to TRBJ2-3; 11 bases align to TRBD2. Germline CDR1 and CDR2: SGHTA and FQGNSA. Losses at the gene ends were 4 bases for V and 7 bases for J; bases not matched to a gene: 7. The CDR3 sequence is 15 residues long. The CDR3 nucleotides are TGTGCCAGCAGCTCCCTAGCGGGGGGTAGTCATACGCAGTATTTT. Amino acid sequence: CASSSLAGGSHTQYF.

J is TRBJ2-3 and V is TRBV4-2; 9 positions match TRBD2. V was clipped by 2 bases and J by 4 bases; unmatched bases: 7. The CDR3 is made up of 16 amino acids. Germline CDR1 and CDR2: LGHNA and YNFKEQ. This chain's CDR3 is CASSQPSGGSADTQYF. CDR3 nucleotide sequence: TGTGCCAGCAGCCAACCAAGCGGGGGGTCGGCAGATACGCAGTATTTT.

This clone has only a few counts. V is TRBV5-1 and J is TRBJ2-3; TRBD1 matches at 7 bases. CDR3 length: 16 amino acids. J gave up 2 bases and V 4 bases, and 10 bases lay outside the gene matches. In germline, CDR1 is SGHRS, CDR2 YFSETQ. This CDR3 reads CASSPRTGGDTDTQYF. The CDR3 DNA sequence: TGCGCCAGCAGCCCCCGGACAGGCGGTGACACAGATACGCAGTATTTT. Supplemented by reference TRBV5-1 and TRBJ2-3, the full variable domain reads KAGVTQTPRYLIKTRGQQVTLSCSPISGHRSVSWYQQTPGQGLQFLFEYFSETQRNKGNFPGRFSGRQFSNSRSEMNVSTLELGDSALYLCASSPRTGGDTDTQYFGPGTRLTVL.

V gene TRBV5-1 combines with J gene TRBJ1-2; no definite D call. Germline V gene data show CDR1 as SGHRS and CDR2 as YFSETQ. Deletions cut 4 bases from V and 6 bases from J, with 16 bases between. The CDR3 spans 14 residues. Written as DNA, the CDR3 is TGCGCCAGCAGCCCGGACTCGGTAGAGAATGGCTACACCTTC. This sequence encodes CASSPDSVENGYTF.

The gene calls are TRBV7-2 and TRBJ2-2; the match to TRBD2 covers 7 bases. The CDR3 is 14 residues long. Looked up from germline, CDR1 is SGHTA and CDR2 is FQGNSA. V was clipped by 4 bases and J by 7 bases; unmatched bases: 6. CDR3 in amino acids: CASSYRGVNGELFF. DNA for the CDR3: TGTGCCAGCAGCTATCGGGGGGTGAACGGGGAGCTGTTTTTT.

This CDR3 is CASSAENRQAQETQYF. CDR3 coding DNA: TGTGCCAGCAGTGCTGAGAACAGACAGGCCCAAGAGACCCAGTACTTC. The rearrangement uses TRBV6-1 and TRBJ2-5, with D maybe TRBD1 (6 bases). V lost 4 bases, J lost 1 base, and 16 bases lay in between. CDR3 length equals 16 residues. Germline V gene lookup returns CDR1 MNHNS and CDR2 SASEGT.

The chain employs TRBV19 and TRBJ1-2, with D tentatively TRBD1 (6 bases). The CDR3 contains 14 residues. Between the trimmed V and J ends, which lost 5 bases and 4 bases, there was a span of 14 bases. Germline V gives CDR1 LNHDA, CDR2 SQIVND (reference sequence). The CDR3 is CASSGEGDGYGYTF. The CDR3 bases are TGTGCCAGTAGTGGAGAGGGGGATGGCTATGGCTACACCTTC.

This chain connects TRBV4-1 to TRBJ1-6; D is perhaps TRBD1 (6 bases). This CDR3 is 18 amino acids long. Germline V lookup: CDR1 MGHRA, CDR2 YSYEKL. Trimming removed 1 base from V and 0 bases from J, with 13 bases in between. The CDR3 region has the DNA TGCGCCAGCAGCCAAGGAGAAACAGGGAGCTCCTATAATTCACCCCTCCACTTT. Protein product: CASSQGETGSSYNSPLHF.

This clone was counted between two and nine times. Relative to the germline gene, one junction end is altered; a read error may explain this. The chain combines TRBV9 with TRBJ2-5; D is perhaps TRBD2 (5 bases). CDR1 and CDR2 (germline): SGDLS, YYNGEE. The length of the CDR3 is 13 residues. Written as DNA, the CDR3 is TGTGCCAGCAGCCAGGCCCCAGCGGAGAACCAGTACTTC. Translating gives CASSQAPAENQYF.

The chain employs TRBV10-2 and TRBJ2-7; 8 positions agree with TRBD2. V was clipped by 2 bases and J by 5 bases; unmatched bases: 5. The CDR3 is made up of 14 amino acids. The V gene's germline CDR1 is WSHSY and CDR2 SAAADI. CDR3 DNA sequence: TGCGCCAGCAGTGAGCGGGCGGGGGGAGACGAGCAGTACTTC. Its translation is CASSERAGGDEQYF.

This chain joins TRBV7-6 and TRBJ1-5; the match to TRBD1 covers 7 bases. V lost 5 bases to trimming and J lost 7 bases; unmatched junction nucleotides: 11. Germline assignment: CDR1 SGHVS and CDR2 FNYEAQ. The CDR3 has 15 amino acids. In DNA, the CDR3 is TGTGCCAGCAGCCCAGTGTTAGGGGGCCAGCAGCCCCAGCATTTT. Translated, it gives CASSPVLGGQQPQHF.

The chain links TRBV4-1 to TRBJ1-5; D is unclear. V lost 2 bases, J lost 5 bases, and 7 bases lay in between. CDR1 is MGHRA and CDR2 is YSYEKL in the germline V gene. The CDR3 runs to 13 residues. The CDR3 DNA follows: TGCGCCAGCAGCCAATCGGTGGATCAGCCCCAGCATTTT. As protein: CASSQSVDQPQHF.

The rearrangement joins TRBV7-8 to TRBJ2-7; D unclear. CDR1 SGHVS and CDR2 FQNEAQ come from the germline V gene. The CDR3 is 15 residues long. With 2 bases removed from V and 2 bases from J, the gap between germline ends came to 13 bases. The CDR3 coding sequence is TGTGCCAGCAGCTTAAGAGGTCGGCCCGCCTACGAGCAGTACTTC. It is translated as CASSLRGRPAYEQYF. Filled out from reference TRBV7-8 and TRBJ2-7, the complete variable domain reads GAGVSQSPRYKVAKRGQDVALRCDPISGHVSLFWYQQALGQGPEFLTYFQNEAQLDKSGLPSDRFFAERPEGSVSTLKIQRTQQEDSAVYLCASSLRGRPAYEQYFGPGTRLTVT.

This chain uses TRBV12-5 with TRBJ1-1; D is uncertain. The CDR3 spans 13 residues. V was cut by 5 bases and J by 4 bases, with 11 bases left in between. Germline V lookup: CDR1 LGHNT, CDR2 FRNRAP. CDR3 DNA: TGTGCTAGTGGTGGAAGGGAGGGCACTGAAGCTTTCTTT. Its translation is CASGGREGTEAFF.

The chain uses TRBV27 and TRBJ2-2; D uncertain. This CDR3 comprises 14 residues. V was shortened by 3 bases and J by 0 bases, with 5 bases between the two germline ends. CDR1 and CDR2 from the germline V gene are MNHEY and SMNVEV (reference sequence). CDR3 coding DNA: TGTGCCAGCAGTTTTGCAGCGAACACCGGGGAGCTGTTTTTT. It yields the protein CASSFAANTGELFF.

In its sample, this clone was seen once. Sequence at one end of the junction differs from germline and may be a read error. The sample carries other DNA sequences with the same CDR3. The chain uses TRBV7-2 and TRBJ1-2, with 7 positions matching TRBD1. The CDR3 runs 17 residues. CDR1 SGHTA and CDR2 FQGNSA come from the germline V gene. CDR3 DNA sequence: TGCGCCAGCAGCCCAGGTACAGGGGCTTCCTATAGGTATGGCTACACCTTC. Translating gives CASSPGTGASYRYGYTF.

This clone appeared a few times. The V and J genes are TRBV27 and TRBJ2-2, with 11 bases lining up with TRBD2. Trimming at V came to 2 bases and at J to 2 bases, leaving 7 bases not matched to a gene. The CDR3 contains 18 residues. Per germline, CDR1 MNHEY and CDR2 SMNVEV (reference sequence). The CDR3 spells CASSLEPSGGINTGELFF. For the CDR3, the DNA is TGTGCCAGCAGTTTAGAGCCTAGCGGGGGGATAAACACCGGGGAGCTGTTTTTT.